This T cell receptor beta chain was captured by sequencing in a study of blood T cell repertoires in COVID-19. Study at large: Material from acute and convalescent COVID-19 was sourced from the United States, Italy and Spain. Nucleic acid was either cDNA or gDNA, and it came from T cells, B-cell-depleted T cells, or PBMCs.

Source study methods: Estimated nucleated cell counts came from reference gene primer amplification. Here immunoSEQ multiplex PCR was the method, and the copy in TCRdb shows in-frame clones only, minus some. V, J and clone size are taken as reported in that table, and D and trimming were inferred from the DNA itself. The sample includes over 200,000 clones, roughly 90% seen only once; the top ten take about 0.7%. J was trimmed by 7 bases and V by 6 bases; bases with no gene match: 12. CDR1 and CDR2 (germline): MDHEN, SYDVKM. The CDR3 extends over 14 amino acids. The J gene is TRBJ2-7, the V gene TRBV28, with 7 positions matching TRBD1. What was sequenced was peripheral blood. This TCR was sampled from a human donor in a cohort sampled during active COVID-19. The CDR3 here is CASSRDSPRREQYF. The CDR3 DNA reads TGTGCCAGCAGCCGGGACAGTCCCAGGCGGGAGCAGTACTTC.